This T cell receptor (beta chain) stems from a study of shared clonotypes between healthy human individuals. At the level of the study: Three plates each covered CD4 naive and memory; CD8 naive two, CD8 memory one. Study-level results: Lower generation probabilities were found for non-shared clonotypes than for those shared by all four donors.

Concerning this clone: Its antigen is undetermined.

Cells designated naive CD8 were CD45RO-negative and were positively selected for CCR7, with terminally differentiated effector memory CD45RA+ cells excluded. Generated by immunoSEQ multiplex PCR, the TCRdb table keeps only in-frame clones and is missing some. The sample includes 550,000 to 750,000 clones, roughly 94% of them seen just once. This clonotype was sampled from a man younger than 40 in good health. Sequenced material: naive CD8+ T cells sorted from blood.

CDR3 sequence reads: CASSGGLAAADTQYF. The CDR3 DNA reads as TGTGCCAGCAGCGGGGGACTAGCGGCTGCAGATACGCAGTATTTT. The J gene is TRBJ2-3, the V gene TRBV9; 11 bases match TRBD2. Unmatched junction bases numbered 4, after V lost 3 bases and J lost 4 bases. Germline CDR1 is SGDLS and CDR2 is YYNGEE. The CDR3 sequence is 15 residues long.